These T cell receptor beta chains were read from a single sample in a study of blood T cell repertoires in COVID-19. Only in-frame clones appear in the TCRdb table, and some are missing; sequencing was by immunoSEQ multiplex PCR. Of some 150,000 clones listed, 84% are singletons. Material: peripheral blood. The receptors here all came from a human donor in a cohort sampled during active COVID-19. Each CDR3 is given with its conserved first and last residue. The order of the fields is D gene, J gene, V gene, clone size, CDR3 DNA, CDR3 protein. A D gene is named only where the DNA matches it firmly. Only some rows state a clone size, as once, few, many or a class for expanded clones.

>-|TRBJ1-5|TRBV10-3|-
TGTGCCATCAGTGAGTCGAGCAGTCAGGGTCAGCCCCAGCATTTT
CAISESSSQGQPQHF
>-|TRBJ1-5|TRBV21-1|-
TGTGCCAGCAGCACAGGACAGGGTCACAATCAGCCCCAGCATTTT
CASSTGQGHNQPQHF
>-|TRBJ1-5|TRBV6-2/TRBV6-3|-
TGTGCCAGCAGTCCCCGGGGGGATAGCAATCAGCCCCAGCATTTT
CASSPRGDSNQPQHF
>-|TRBJ2-7|TRBV7-9|once
TGTGCCAGCAACCAACGCGGACAGAGCTACGAGCAGTACTTC
CASNQRGQSYEQYF
>TRBD2|TRBJ2-7|TRBV19|-
TGTGCCAGTAGTTTTAGCGGGAGCTCCTACGAGCAGTACTTC
CASSFSGSSYEQYF
>-|TRBJ1-2|TRBV12-5|-
TGTGCTAGTGGTTTGGTCGACAGAACCCATGGCTACACCTTC
CASGLVDRTHGYTF
>TRBD2|TRBJ2-3|TRBV6-6|-
TGTGCCAGCAGTTGGGGGCGGGGGGCAGGAGATACGCAGTATTTT
CASSWGRGAGDTQYF
>-|TRBJ1-1|TRBV11-2|-
TGTGCCAGCAGCTCTCACGGACAGCTTGGTACTGAAGCTTTCTTT
CASSSHGQLGTEAFF
>-|TRBJ1-2|TRBV4-2|few
TGTGCCAGCAGCCCAGAGGCGGGGTTTCTCTATGGCTACACCTTC
CASSPEAGFLYGYTF
>-|TRBJ1-5|TRBV7-9|-
TGTGCCAGCAGCCTAGGACAGAACAATCAGCCCCAGCATTTT
CASSLGQNNQPQHF
>TRBD1|TRBJ2-5|TRBV4-1|once
TGCGCCAGCAGCACCTCAGGGGGAGAGACCCAGTACTTC
CASSTSGGETQYF
>TRBD1|TRBJ1-2|TRBV29-1|-
TGCAGCGTCGGACAGGGGGAGTTCTGGGAAGGCTACACCTTC
CSVGQGEFWEGYTF
>-|TRBJ1-2|TRBV20-1|-
TGCAGTGCTTTTGACAGATTCGGCTACACCTTC
CSAFDRFGYTF
>-|TRBJ1-2|TRBV29-1|-
TGCAGCGCAAAGGACAAGGACTATGGCTACACCTTC
CSAKDKDYGYTF
>-|TRBJ1-2|TRBV5-1|-
TGCGCCAGCAGCTTGGAATCAGGGTTAGGCGGCTACACCTTC
CASSLESGLGGYTF
>-|TRBJ1-1|TRBV11-3|-
TGTGCCAGCAGCCTAGAGGGGGGGCAGGTCACTGAAGCTTTCTTT
CASSLEGGQVTEAFF
>TRBD2|TRBJ2-7|TRBV15|few
TGTGCCACTTCTAGCGGGGGGGCCCCCTACGAGCAGTACTTC
CATSSGGAPYEQYF
>-|TRBJ1-3|TRBV18|-
TGTGCCAGCTCACCATCCAGGGCCTCGAACACCATATATTTT
CASSPSRASNTIYF
>-|TRBJ1-1|TRBV10-3|-
TGTGCCATCATGGGGCGGAACACTGAAGCTTTCTTT
CAIMGRNTEAFF
>TRBD1|TRBJ1-1|TRBV7-3|-
TGTGCCAGCAGCTTAGGGACAGGGAGGAACACTGAAGCTTTCTTT
CASSLGTGRNTEAFF
>-|TRBJ1-5|TRBV6-5|-
TGTGCCAGCAGTTACTCGAATGGGGGCGGTCAGCCCCAGCATTTT
CASSYSNGGGQPQHF
>-|TRBJ1-1|TRBV10-2|-
TGCGCCAGCAGTGATCCGGGGTCCGGGGGGAACACTGAAGCTTTCTTT
CASSDPGSGGNTEAFF
>-|TRBJ1-3|TRBV5-1|-
TGCGCCAGCAGCTTGGGGGCCGGGGGCTCTGGAAACACCATATATTTT
CASSLGAGGSGNTIYF
>TRBD1|TRBJ2-3|TRBV11-2|-
TGTGCCAGCAGCTTAGATGGGACAGGACACACAGATACGCAGTATTTT
CASSLDGTGHTDTQYF
>-|TRBJ2-7|TRBV19|few
TGTGCCAGTAGTATAGACGGAGGGTCTGCACGCGAGCAGTACTTC
CASSIDGGSAREQYF
>TRBD1|TRBJ1-3|TRBV15|-
TGTGCCACCAGCAGAGTCCAAGGGGGACAGGGTGTTCACACCATATATTTT
CATSRVQGGQGVHTIYF
>-|TRBJ2-7|TRBV28|-
TGTGCCAGCAGCCCTATGGAGGTGTACGAGCAGTACTTC
CASSPMEVYEQYF
>-|TRBJ2-2|TRBV5-1|-
TGCGCCAGCAGCTTGGGGTCCACCAGGGTATCGAACACCGGGGAGCTGTTTTTT
CASSLGSTRVSNTGELFF
>-|TRBJ2-3|TRBV3-1/TRBV3-2|once
TGTGCCAGCAGCCAGGTCCCGGCAGATACGCAGTATTTT
CASSQVPADTQYF
>-|TRBJ1-4|TRBV5-5|-
TGTGCCAGCAGCTTGCCGGGAATCGGCGAAAAACTGTTTTTT
CASSLPGIGEKLFF
>TRBD2|TRBJ2-5|TRBV9|-
TGTGCCAGCAGCCTCGGGACTAGCGGGGGAGAGACCCAGTACTTC
CASSLGTSGGETQYF
>-|TRBJ2-2|TRBV27|-
TGTGCCAGCAGTCGCCTCCAGGGAATTCGCACCGGGGAGCTGTTTTTT
CASSRLQGIRTGELFF
>TRBD2|TRBJ2-6|TRBV5-1|-
TGCGCCAGCAGCGGGACTACTGGGGCCAACGTCCTGACTTTC
CASSGTTGANVLTF
>-|TRBJ1-5|TRBV2|-
TGTGCCAGCAGTGAAAGCAACTATCAGCCCCAGCATTTT
CASSESNYQPQHF
>TRBD1|TRBJ1-2|TRBV6-6|-
TGTGCCAGCAGTAGGGACAGGGGACAGGGGGGCTACACCTTC
CASSRDRGQGGYTF
>-|TRBJ1-1|TRBV27|-
TGTGCCAGCAGTTTATATTCTGTTAATATGAACACTGAAGCTTTCTTT
CASSLYSVNMNTEAFF
>-|TRBJ2-7|TRBV4-1|once
TGCGCCAGCAGCCAAGAGGGCGGGGTGAGCTCCTACGAGCAGTACTTC
CASSQEGGVSSYEQYF
>-|TRBJ1-5|TRBV7-2|-
TGTGCCAGCAGCTTTACACCAATGGGCAATCAGCCCCAGCATTTT
CASSFTPMGNQPQHF
>TRBD1|TRBJ1-2|TRBV3-1/TRBV3-2|once
TGTGCCAGCAGCCTCCTGGTAGACAGGGACTATGGCTACACCTTC
CASSLLVDRDYGYTF
>-|TRBJ1-5|TRBV6-2/TRBV6-3|-
TGTGCCAGCAGCCGAGGGCCCAGCGCAAGTACGCCCCAGCATTTT
CASSRGPSASTPQHF
>-|TRBJ2-1|TRBV21-1|once
TGTGCCAGCAGCAAAGCGGAAGAGAAACAGGGACCTCACAATGAGCAGTTCTTC
CASSKAEEKQGPHNEQFF
>TRBD2|TRBJ2-7|TRBV2|-
TGTGCCAGCAGTGGTATTGGGACTAGCGGGGGTCACAGCTCCTACGAGCAGTACTTC
CASSGIGTSGGHSSYEQYF
>-|TRBJ1-1|TRBV5-1|-
TGCGCCAGCAGCTTGTTTCAGCCGGAGGGGGAAGCTTTCTTT
CASSLFQPEGEAFF
>-|TRBJ2-5|TRBV19|-
TGTGCCAGTAGTATAGCAGGGCGCGAAGAGACCCAGTACTTC
CASSIAGREETQYF
>-|TRBJ2-7|TRBV7-9|-
TGTGCCAGCAGTCCTGGGAGGGGACACAACTACGAGCAGTACTTC
CASSPGRGHNYEQYF
>TRBD1|TRBJ1-2|TRBV28|once
TGTGCCAGCAGTCCCGGGGGACAGGGAGCTAACTATGGCTACACCTTC
CASSPGGQGANYGYTF
>-|TRBJ2-3|TRBV9|-
TGTGCCAGCAGCGTAGGGGGTCGGGAGTCGCATACGCAGTATTTT
CASSVGGRESHTQYF
>-|TRBJ1-2|TRBV4-3|-
TGCGCCAGCAGCCAGGCAGGGGCTAACTATGGCTACACCTTC
CASSQAGANYGYTF
>TRBD1|TRBJ1-3|TRBV7-6|once
TGTGCCAGCAGCTTAGTACAGGGGGCTGGAAACACCATATATTTT
CASSLVQGAGNTIYF
>-|TRBJ1-2|TRBV10-2|-
TGCGCCAGCAGTGATGGACTGGCAGCCGGCTACACCTTC
CASSDGLAAGYTF
>TRBD2|TRBJ2-5|TRBV3-1/TRBV3-2|-
TGTGCCAGCAGCCCGAAGGGGACTAAAGCGTACTTC
CASSPKGTKAYF